These 31 T cell receptor beta chains came from one sample sequenced in a study of prognosis after radiotherapy for stage I lung cancer. Genomic DNA served as the source from which two-round multiplex PCR generated TCR beta CDR3 amplicons. First-round PCR employed TRBV- and TRBJ-specific primers for each gene. TCRdb used MiXCR to reprocess the multiplex PCR reads, holding one entry per CDR3 protein. The sample contains 45,000 to 70,000 distinct CDR3 sequences, more than 20% of which appear only once. The material sequenced was PBMCs, taken before or after stereotactic body radiation therapy (not recorded which). The receptors were sampled from a donor over 45 with non-small cell lung cancer.

Many counts were recorded for this clonotype. The chain carries TRBV6-2 or TRBV6-3 and TRBJ2-3, with a possible D match to TRBD2 (6 bases). This CDR3 is built from 14 residues. The V gene lost 8 bases and the J gene lost 4 bases, with 16 bases spanning the gap. Germline V lookup: CDR1 MNHEY, CDR2 SVGEGT. This CDR3 is CASWGVRDADTQYF. The CDR3 DNA sequence: TGTGCCAGCTGGGGGGTCAGGGACGCAGATACGCAGTATTTT.

This clonotype came up once. One junction end does not reproduce the germline sequence, and a read error may be involved. The rearrangement joins TRBV6-8 to TRBJ1-1, with 9 bases matching TRBD1. The CDR3 contains 13 residues. CDR1 and CDR2 from the germline V gene are MNHGY and SAAAGT. As DNA, the CDR3 is TGTTCCAGCAGCCCGGACAGGGGTGGTCATGCTTTCTTT. This gives the protein CSSSPDRGGHAFF.

This clonotype was recorded at least ten times. This sequence joins TRBV12-3 or TRBV12-4 and TRBJ2-1; 7 nucleotides line up with TRBD2. The V gene end was trimmed by 7 bases and the J gene end by 4 bases; junction bases not matched to a gene: 7. This CDR3 has 14 residues. The CDR3, as DNA: TGTGCCAGCACCCTAGCGGCCCTTTACAATGAGCAGTTCTTC. The encoded protein is CASTLAALYNEQFF.

This clonotype was observed many times. The junction does not match germline at one end; this may be a read error. The gene calls are TRBV30 and TRBJ1-1; no firm D call. This CDR3 spans 15 amino acids. Per the germline V gene, CDR1 is GTSNPN and CDR2 is SVGIG (reference sequence). CDR3 in amino acids: CAWNPGTPMNTEAFF. CDR3 nucleotide sequence: TGTGCTTGGAACCCGGGCACCCCGATGAACACTGAAGCTTTCTTT. Complete variable domain (other parts from reference TRBV30 and TRBJ1-1): SQTIHQWPATLVQPVGSPLSLECTVEGTSNPNLYWYRQAAGRGLQLLFYSVGIGQISSEVPQNLSASRPQDRQFILSSKKLLLSDSGFYLCAWNPGTPMNTEAFFGQGTRLTVV.

The table lists this clonotype with many counts. The gene calls are TRBV20-1 and TRBJ2-3, with TRBD1 matching over 7 bases. V lost 1 base, J lost 2 bases, and 6 bases stayed unmatched. Germline V CDR1 and CDR2: DFQATT, SNEGSKA (reference sequence). The CDR3 length is 15 residues. The CDR3 DNA follows: TGCAGTGCTAGAGTGGGGACAGCCTACACAGATACGCAGTATTTT. Residues: CSARVGTAYTDTQYF.

This clonotype was picked up many times. V and J are TRBV7-2 and TRBJ2-2; 13 positions agree with TRBD2. The CDR3 loop spans 18 amino acids. Losses at the gene ends were 4 bases for V and 4 bases for J; bases not matched to a gene: 9. Germline V lookup: CDR1 SGHTA, CDR2 FQGNSA. CDR3 DNA sequence: TGTGCCAGCAGCTCTCCGGGACTAGCGGGGACTCTCACCGGGGAGCTGTTTTTT. This translates into CASSSPGLAGTLTGELFF.

This clonotype has ten or more counts. CDR3 protein: CASSIVPGQGADTQYF. The CDR3 nucleotides read TGTGCCAGTAGTATAGTTCCGGGACAGGGGGCAGATACGCAGTATTTT. V gene TRBV19 combines with J gene TRBJ2-3; 11 nucleotides agree with TRBD1. This CDR3 contains 16 residues. The V segment lost 1 base and the J segment 4 bases; nucleotides outside the gene matches: 4. Germline V lookup: CDR1 LNHDA, CDR2 SQIVND (reference sequence).

There are many counts of this clonotype. The chain carries TRBV7-2 and TRBJ1-2, with 9 bases aligning to TRBD1. Per germline, CDR1 SGHTA and CDR2 FQGNSA. V gave up 4 bases and J gave up 7 bases; unmatched junction bases: 4. The CDR3 consists of 13 residues. CDR3 residues: CASSSGDRVGYTF. CDR3 nucleotide sequence: TGTGCCAGCAGCTCCGGGGACAGGGTTGGCTACACCTTC.

This clonotype was recorded at least ten times. The rearrangement links TRBV2 to TRBJ1-5; 7 bases line up with TRBD1. The DNA end favors TRBJ2-3, so the J call may be wrong. Looked up from germline, CDR1 is SNHLY and CDR2 is FYNNEI. The CDR3 has 17 residues. The CDR3 DNA follows: TGTGCCAGCAGTGAAACCCCAGACAGGGAGAGGGATCAGCCCCAGTATTTT. This sequence encodes CASSETPDRERDQPQYF.

Of note for this clonotype: This may be a read error: a much more frequent sequence differs by one nucleotide. The chain recombines TRBV9 with TRBJ2-2; the match to TRBD1 covers 9 bases. V lost 6 bases to trimming and J lost 5 bases; unmatched junction nucleotides: 8. The CDR3 consists of 15 residues. Germline lookup yields CDR1 SGDLS and CDR2 YYNGEE. The CDR3 region is CASIPRQGGTGELFF. Here the CDR3 DNA reads TGTGCCAGCATCCCCCGACAGGGGGGGACCGGGGAGCTGTTTTTT.

This clonotype was counted ten times or more. The chain carries TRBV20-1 and TRBJ2-7; 10 bases align to TRBD1. CDR3 length: 14 amino acids. V was clipped by 0 bases and J by 6 bases; unmatched bases: 5. Germline V CDR1 and CDR2: DFQATT, SNEGSKA (reference sequence). The CDR3 coding sequence is TGCAGTGCTAGAGAGGGGACAGGGGTACGCGAGCAGTACTTC. Protein product: CSAREGTGVREQYF.

In this sample, this clonotype turned up many times. The chain has TRBV19 and TRBJ1-2; 9 positions match TRBD1. The V gene's germline CDR1 is LNHDA and CDR2 SQIVND (reference sequence). CDR3 length equals 14 residues. Trimming removed 4 bases from V and 4 bases from J; junction bases left unmatched: 4. Written as DNA, the CDR3 is TGTGCCAGTAGTACCCGGGACAGGGCCTATGGCTACACCTTC. Amino acid sequence: CASSTRDRAYGYTF. The variable domain in full, completed from reference TRBV19 and TRBJ1-2, reads DGGITQSPKYLFRKEGQNVTLSCEQNLNHDAMYWYRQDPGQGLRLIYYSQIVNDFQKGDIAEGYSVSREKKESFPLTVTSAQKNPTAFYLCASSTRDRAYGYTFGSGTRLTVV.

Remarks on this clonotype: Since a far larger clone is one base different, this is likely a read error. The chain recombines TRBV6-1 with TRBJ1-6; D is perhaps TRBD1 (5 bases). V lost 7 bases, J lost 8 bases, and 18 bases lay in between. CDR1 and CDR2 from the germline V gene are MNHNS and SASEGT. This CDR3 is built from 15 residues. CDR3 coding DNA: TGTGCCAGCATTCCCCGGGACGGGAGTTATTCACCCCTCCACTTT. Encoded protein: CASIPRDGSYSPLHF.

The rearrangement links TRBV3-1 to TRBJ2-1, with no clear D. With 5 bases removed from V and 0 bases from J, the gap between germline ends came to 20 bases. Per the germline V gene, CDR1 is LGHDT and CDR2 is YNNKEL (reference sequence). CDR3 length: 18 residues. The CDR3 nucleotides read TGTGCCAGCAGCGTTTCGTCGTTCATAAGAAGCTCCTACAATGAGCAGTTCTTC. It is translated as CASSVSSFIRSSYNEQFF.

Points on this clonotype: This probably arose from a read error, given a far larger clone one base away. The chain recombines TRBV6-4 with TRBJ2-2; 7 bases line up with TRBD2. With V trimmed by 6 bases and J by 4 bases, 11 bases remained unmatched. The CDR3 contains 16 residues. Germline V gene lookup returns CDR1 MRHNA and CDR2 SNTAGT. The DNA of the CDR3 is TGTGCCAGCAGGGCGGGGGTCCGCGAGGGCACCGGGGAGCTGTTTTTT. Translation: CASRAGVREGTGELFF.

This clonotype has a count of ten or more. The rearrangement joins TRBV6-1 to TRBJ1-2; 8 bases agree with TRBD1. V dropped 6 bases and J dropped 8; count of bases not matched to a gene: 5. The CDR3 has 12 amino acids. Germline V gene sequence: CDR1 MNHNS, CDR2 SASEGT. The CDR3 sequence is CASRSTGEGYTF. CDR3 coding DNA: TGTGCCAGCAGGTCGACAGGGGAGGGCTACACCTTC.

Concerning this clonotype itself: The germline gene is not matched at one end of the junction; a read error may be the cause. The chain employs TRBV6-2 or TRBV6-3 and TRBJ2-3, with 9 bases aligning to TRBD2. This CDR3 is built from 17 residues. Germline loops: CDR1 MNHEY, CDR2 SVGEGT. In nucleotides, the CDR3 is TGTGCCAGCAGTGAATCGCGGCGGCGGGGGGGCACATATACGCAGTATTTT. Encoded protein: CASSESRRRGGTYTQYF.

There are many counts of this clonotype. The CDR3 DNA sequence: TGTGCCAGCAAGAGGGGGGCGAATCAGCCCCAGCATTTT. The encoded protein is CASKRGANQPQHF. The chain has TRBV27 and TRBJ1-5, with D maybe TRBD1 (6 bases). CDR1 is MNHEY, CDR2 SMNVEV, per germline (reference sequence). The CDR3 length is 13 residues. Trimming took off 7 bases at V and 4 bases at J, with 11 bases between the two ends.

This clonotype was seen ten or more times. V usage is TRBV3-1 and J usage is TRBJ1-3; the D gene is possibly TRBD1 (6 bases). Germline-derived CDR1 and CDR2 are LGHDT and YNNKEL (reference sequence). Trimming left V 2 bases short and J 4 bases short, with 9 bases between. The CDR3 runs 14 residues. The CDR3 DNA sequence: TGTGCCAGCAGCCAAAGGGGGTCCGGAAACACCATATATTTT. As protein: CASSQRGSGNTIYF.

The sample holds many counts of this clonotype. V usage is TRBV29-1 and J usage is TRBJ2-5, with unresolved D. The CDR3 has 12 amino acids. Trimming pared 5 bases from V and 3 bases from J, leaving 10 bases between. Germline loops: CDR1 SQVTM, CDR2 ANQGSEA. CDR3 DNA sequence: TGCAGCGTTTCTGGACCAGAAGAGACCCAGTACTTC. It yields the protein CSVSGPEETQYF.

This clonotype was counted ten times or more. The chain couples TRBV19 to TRBJ2-1; TRBD2 aligns across 12 bases. V lost 5 bases, J lost 6 bases, and 8 bases stayed unmatched. The CDR3 extends over 16 amino acids. Germline CDR1 and CDR2: LNHDA and SQIVND (reference sequence). CDR3 nucleotide sequence: TGTGCCAGTAGTTTCAGACTAGCGGGGGACCGCAATGAGCAGTTCTTC. It specifies CASSFRLAGDRNEQFF.

This clonotype was counted between two and nine times. A far bigger clonotype differs at one base, so this is likely a read error. The chain is built from TRBV6-9 and TRBJ2-1; unclear D gene. The CDR3 loop spans 13 amino acids. Trimming removed 3 bases from V and 10 bases from J, with 13 bases in between. Germline CDR1 is MNHGY and CDR2 is SVAAGI. CDR3 DNA sequence: TGTGCCAGCAGTTACCAGACTGAATCAGAGCAGTTCTTC. It codes for CASSYQTESEQFF.

This clonotype was seen repeatedly, ten times or more. The chain combines TRBV3-1 with TRBJ1-5, with TRBD1 matching over 10 bases. The V gene's germline CDR1 is LGHDT and CDR2 YNNKEL (reference sequence). V shed 1 base, J shed 3 bases, and the junction held 3 bases outside the gene matches. This CDR3 spans 16 amino acids. CDR3 amino acids: CASSQGDRGYNQPQHF. The CDR3 DNA sequence: TGTGCCAGCAGCCAAGGGGACAGGGGCTACAATCAGCCCCAGCATTTT.

This clonotype was seen at least ten times. The chain links TRBV10-3 to TRBJ1-2; 8 nucleotides align to TRBD1. V gave up 7 bases and J gave up 8 bases; unmatched junction bases: 9. Germline V gene data show CDR1 as ENHRY and CDR2 as SYGVKD. CDR3 length equals 13 residues. CDR3 coding DNA: TGTGCCATCACTAAGGACAGGGATAAAGGCTACACCTTC. Residues: CAITKDRDKGYTF.

This clonotype was seen many times. This chain connects TRBV12-3 or TRBV12-4 to TRBJ2-1; a weak D match, TRBD2 (5 bases). Trimming stripped 2 bases from V and 5 bases from J, with 10 bases between. This CDR3 comprises 14 residues. In DNA, the CDR3 is TGTGCCAGCAGTTTACGGACTGCTAACAATGAGCAGTTCTTC. This gives the protein CASSLRTANNEQFF.

This clonotype was found many times. The chain employs TRBV6-1 and TRBJ2-3, with TRBD2 identical over 7 bases. Losses at the gene ends were 11 bases for V and 1 base for J; bases not matched to a gene: 9. The CDR3 covers 14 residues. CDR1 and CDR2 from the germline V gene are MNHNS and SASEGT. In DNA form, the CDR3 reads TGTGCCGGATCAGCGGGATCGCGCACAGATACGCAGTATTTT. This codes for CAGSAGSRTDTQYF.

This clonotype has a count of ten or more. The chain recombines TRBV28 with TRBJ2-2; D might be TRBD1 (5 bases). Trimming shortened V by 0 bases and J by 1 base, and 6 bases separated the two germline ends. The CDR3 has 15 residues. Germline V gene data show CDR1 as MDHEN and CDR2 as SYDVKM. CDR3 in amino acids: CASSLWQGNTGELFF. Written as DNA, the CDR3 is TGTGCCAGCAGTTTATGGCAGGGGAACACCGGGGAGCTGTTTTTT. Combining the CDR3 with reference TRBV28 and TRBJ2-2 gives the whole variable domain DVKVTQSSRYLVKRTGEKVFLECVQDMDHENMFWYRQDPGLGLRLIYFSYDVKMKEKGDIPEGYSVSREKKERFSLILESASTNQTSMYLCASSLWQGNTGELFFGEGSRLTVL.

A word on this clonotype: A single base is all that separates this from a far larger clone, so a read error is likely. The chain employs TRBV6-4 and TRBJ1-2; tentative D call: TRBD1 (6 bases). In germline, CDR1 is MRHNA, CDR2 SNTAGT. The CDR3 sequence is 14 residues long. Trimming shortened V by 6 bases and J by 5 bases, and 16 bases separated the two germline ends. For the CDR3, the DNA is TGTGCCAGCAGACGACTAGACAGGCAATATGGCTACACCTTC. This gives the protein CASRRLDRQYGYTF.

Note on this clonotype: A read error may be the cause here, since a much bigger clone is one base away. J is TRBJ1-1 and V is TRBV5-1; D not resolved. The germline V gene encodes CDR1 SGHRS and CDR2 YFSETQ. This CDR3 has 15 amino acids. Between the trimmed V and J ends, which lost 2 bases and 5 bases, there was a span of 16 bases. DNA for the CDR3: TGCGCCAGCAGCTTAAGACCCTGTAGTGTTACTGAAGCTTTCTTT. Residues: CASSLRPCSVTEAFF.

In its sample, this clonotype was seen many times. The V call is TRBV9, the J call TRBJ1-4; D might be TRBD1 (5 bases). This CDR3 comprises 14 residues. Germline lookup yields CDR1 SGDLS and CDR2 YYNGEE. Trimming removed 2 bases from V and 2 bases from J, with 7 bases in between. The CDR3 DNA reads as TGTGCCAGCAGCGTTAGGGACACTAATGAAAAACTGTTTTTT. This translates into CASSVRDTNEKLFF. Full variable domain (remainder filled in from reference TRBV9 and TRBJ1-4): DSGVTQTPKHLITATGQRVTLRCSPRSGDLSVYWYQQSLDQGLQFLIQYYNGEERAKGNILERFSAQQFPDLHSELNLSSLELGDSALYFCASSVRDTNEKLFFGSGTQLSVL.

This clonotype was seen many times. The V call is TRBV19, the J call TRBJ2-2; 10 bases agree with TRBD1. Germline assignment: CDR1 LNHDA and CDR2 SQIVND (reference sequence). This CDR3 is built from 16 residues. J was trimmed by 5 bases and V by 7 bases; bases with no gene match: 10. The CDR3 region has the DNA TGTGCCAGTATTGGGCCGGGACAGGGGAGGACCGGGGAGCTGTTTTTT. Encoded protein: CASIGPGQGRTGELFF. Full variable domain (remainder filled in from reference TRBV19 and TRBJ2-2): DGGITQSPKYLFRKEGQNVTLSCEQNLNHDAMYWYRQDPGQGLRLIYYSQIVNDFQKGDIAEGYSVSREKKESFPLTVTSAQKNPTAFYLCASIGPGQGRTGELFFGEGSRLTVL.